Listed here are 14 T cell receptor beta chains from one sample, sequenced in a study of blood T cells in healthy people across ages. Alongside a J-beta primer mix, a sample-barcoded 5' primer served in a second PCR lasting roughly 6 to 11 cycles. Each CDR3 protein gets one entry after TCRdb re-called the 5' RACE reads with MiXCR. This sample has 1.5 million to 2 million distinct CDR3 sequences; 30% to 35% occur once, and the top ten carry around 10%. Sequenced input: blood. The origin of the receptors is a woman aged 25 to 39 in good health.

On this clonotype: A junction end diverges from the germline sequence, so it may reflect a read error. The CDR3: CASREGFRSYEQYF. Written as DNA, the CDR3 is TGTGCTAGCAGGGAAGGATTCCGCAGCTACGAGCAGTACTTC. The chain uses TRBV6-1 and TRBJ2-5, with TRBD1 as a possible D gene (5 bases). Gene TRBJ2-7 matches the end of the DNA better, so the J call may be wrong. This CDR3 contains 14 residues. Germline V CDR1 and CDR2: MNHNS, SASEGT.

This clonotype occurred a few times. The chain joins TRBV27 to TRBJ1-2; no clear D. CDR3 length: 13 amino acids. Germline CDR1 reads MNHEY; CDR2 reads SMNVEV (reference sequence). V was trimmed by 5 bases and J by 1 base, leaving 8 bases between them. The CDR3, as DNA: TGTGCCAGCAGTAGGAGCCTTAACTATGGCTACACCTTC. Translated, it gives CASSRSLNYGYTF.

The chain uses TRBV5-6 and TRBJ2-1, with TRBD2 identical over 8 bases. The CDR3 loop spans 15 amino acids. CDR1 SGHDT and CDR2 YYEEEE come from the germline V gene. Losses at the gene ends were 0 bases for V and 6 bases for J; bases not matched to a gene: 5. As DNA, the CDR3 is TGTGCCAGCAGCTTGGGCGGGGGGATACCCAATGAGCAGTTCTTC. Translating it yields CASSLGGGIPNEQFF.

There are a few counts of this clonotype. This chain joins TRBV9 and TRBJ2-1; tentative D call: TRBD1 (5 bases). Germline V gives CDR1 SGDLS, CDR2 YYNGEE. The CDR3 is made up of 15 amino acids. Trimming left V 0 bases short and J 10 bases short, with 17 bases between. In DNA form, the CDR3 reads TGTGCCAGCAGCGTAGCACAGGAATATATTTGGGAGCAGTTCTTC. Its protein is CASSVAQEYIWEQFF.

The chain uses TRBV4-3 and TRBJ2-1, with TRBD1 as a possible D gene (5 bases). This CDR3 spans 17 amino acids. Germline V lookup: CDR1 LGHNA, CDR2 YSLEER. V was pared by 4 bases and J by 6 bases, with 22 bases between. The CDR3 DNA reads TGCGCCAGCAGCCCCGACCAAGGGGATAGGGCGTCCAATGAGCAGTTCTTC. Translated: CASSPDQGDRASNEQFF.

In its sample, this clonotype was seen a few times. Written as DNA, the CDR3 is TGTGCCAGCAGTCGAGTGGGAACTAATGAAAAACTGTTTTTT. This gives the protein CASSRVGTNEKLFF. The gene calls are TRBV6-6 and TRBJ1-4; no clear D. Germline lookup yields CDR1 MNHNY and CDR2 SVGAGI (reference sequence). Deletions cut 5 bases from V and 1 base from J, with 8 bases between. This CDR3 is 14 amino acids long.

The chain couples TRBV27 to TRBJ1-4, with TRBD1 as a possible D gene (5 bases). Trimming removed 2 bases from V and 6 bases from J, with 13 bases in between. The CDR3 is made up of 15 amino acids. Looked up from germline, CDR1 is MNHEY and CDR2 is SMNVEV (reference sequence). CDR3 loop: CASSLRRQGYEKLFF. CDR3 in DNA: TGTGCCAGCAGTTTAAGGCGGCAGGGTTATGAAAAACTGTTTTTT.

This clonotype came up a few times. This could be a read error, since a much larger clone is one nucleotide away. The V call is TRBV20-1, the J call TRBJ2-4; tentatively, D is TRBD1 or TRBD2 (5 bases each). Germline values: CDR1 DFQATT, CDR2 SNEGSKA (reference sequence). Deletions cut 8 bases from V and 0 bases from J, with 14 bases between. The CDR3 is 14 amino acids. This chain's CDR3 is CSIPGPIAKNIQYF. CDR3 bases: TGCAGTATTCCGGGACCGATAGCCAAAAACATTCAGTACTTC.

This clonotype has only a few counts. The chain has TRBV20-1 and TRBJ2-7; tentative D call: TRBD2 (7 bases). The CDR3 consists of 14 residues. Trimming cost V 2 bases and J 0 bases, with 11 bases left between them. The germline CDR1 and CDR2 sequences are DFQATT and SNEGSKA (reference sequence). CDR3 sequence: CSARSRGLSYEQYF. In DNA form, the CDR3 reads TGCAGTGCTAGATCGCGGGGGCTCTCCTACGAGCAGTACTTC.

The V call is TRBV6-1, the J call TRBJ2-1; D might be TRBD2 (5 bases). This CDR3 region has 18 residues. From germline, CDR1 is MNHNS and CDR2 SASEGT. V lost 6 bases and J 0 bases, leaving 21 bases between the germline ends. Here the CDR3 DNA reads TGTGCCAGCAGCCCGACTATTGCGGTCTCCAGCTCCTACAATGAGCAGTTCTTC. It specifies CASSPTIAVSSSYNEQFF.

J is TRBJ2-2 and V is TRBV10-3; perhaps TRBD2 as D (7 bases). CDR1 and CDR2 from the germline V gene are ENHRY and SYGVKD. This CDR3 has 19 amino acids. The germline V and J ends were trimmed by 6 bases and 2 bases, with 25 bases remaining between them. The CDR3 loop reads CAISEGVWASGPNTGELFF. The DNA for the CDR3 is TGTGCCATCAGCGAGGGGGTGTGGGCTAGCGGACCAAACACCGGGGAGCTGTTTTTT.

A few counts support this clonotype. The V call is TRBV18, the J call TRBJ2-3; no clear D. This CDR3 is 15 amino acids long. Germline V gives CDR1 KGHSH, CDR2 LQKENI. The ends were cut back, 2 bases at V and 2 bases at J, with 11 bases in the middle. Here the CDR3 reads CASSPMERSTDTQYF. The DNA of the CDR3 is TGTGCCAGCTCACCAATGGAAAGGTCCACAGATACGCAGTATTTT.

This clonotype turned up a few times. The chain employs TRBV7-9 and TRBJ2-1; TRBD2 matches 13 bases. CDR1 is SEHNR and CDR2 is FQNEAQ in the germline V gene (reference sequence). The CDR3 spans 14 residues. After removal of 5 bases from V and 5 bases from J, the junction contained 0 bases not matched to a gene. This chain's CDR3 is CASSTSGGDNEQFF. The DNA for the CDR3 is TGTGCCAGCAGCACTAGCGGGGGGGACAATGAGCAGTTCTTC.

The V gene is TRBV24-1, the J gene TRBJ2-1, with 8 nucleotides matching TRBD1. The germline CDR1 and CDR2 sequences are KGHDR and SFDVKD. This CDR3 comprises 17 residues. Trimming removed 3 bases from V and 5 bases from J; junction bases left unmatched: 11. The CDR3 loop is CATSDPTRGLSHNEQFF. The CDR3 DNA reads as TGTGCCACCAGTGATCCCACCAGGGGGCTAAGTCACAATGAGCAGTTCTTC.